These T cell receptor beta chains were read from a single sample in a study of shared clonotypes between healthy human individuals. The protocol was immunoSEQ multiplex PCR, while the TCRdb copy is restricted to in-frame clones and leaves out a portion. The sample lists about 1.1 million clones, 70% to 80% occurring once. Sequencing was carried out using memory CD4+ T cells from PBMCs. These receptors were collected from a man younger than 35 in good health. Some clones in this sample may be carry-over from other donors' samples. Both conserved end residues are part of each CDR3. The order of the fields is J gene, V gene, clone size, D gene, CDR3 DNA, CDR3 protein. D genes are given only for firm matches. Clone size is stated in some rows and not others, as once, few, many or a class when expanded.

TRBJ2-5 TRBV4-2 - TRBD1 TGTGCCAGCAGCCTACGACAGGGGGCTGGAGAAGAGACCCAGTACTTC CASSLRQGAGEETQYF
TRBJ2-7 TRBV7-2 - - TGTGCCAGCAGCTCCGAACTAGGTCGGTACGAGCAGTACTTC CASSSELGRYEQYF
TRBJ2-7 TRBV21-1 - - TGTGCCAGCAGCAAACAGGAGGGCACCGACTACGAGCAGTACTTC CASSKQEGTDYEQYF
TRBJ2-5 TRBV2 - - TGTGCCAGCAGTGGTAACGGGGAGACCCAGTACTTC CASSGNGETQYF
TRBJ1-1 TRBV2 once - TGTGCCAGCAGTAGAAACCCCCGGAACACTGAAGCTTTCTTT CASSRNPRNTEAFF
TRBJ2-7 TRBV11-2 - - TGTGCCAGCAGCTTCACGGGAACCTTCTACGAGCAGTACTTC CASSFTGTFYEQYF
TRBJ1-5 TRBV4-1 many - TGCGCCAGCAGCCAAGGGGGGAATGGAGGCCAGCCCCAGCATTTT CASSQGGNGGQPQHF
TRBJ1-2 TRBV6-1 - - TGTGCCAGCAGTGAGCAAACGGGGGCGTATGGCTACACCTTC CASSEQTGAYGYTF
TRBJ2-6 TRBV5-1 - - TGCGCCAGCAGCCGTTCGGGAGACTCTGGGGCCAACGTCCTGACTTTC CASSRSGDSGANVLTF
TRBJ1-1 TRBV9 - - TGTGCCAGCAGCCCGGGGCAGGGTGAAGCTTTCTTT CASSPGQGEAFF
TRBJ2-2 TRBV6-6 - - TGTGCCAGCAGTTACCGTCCTGCTCCTCACACCGGGGAGCTGTTTTTT CASSYRPAPHTGELFF
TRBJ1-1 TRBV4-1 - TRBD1 TGCGCCAGCAGCCAAACAGGGGGTTTTGGAGCTTTCTTT CASSQTGGFGAFF
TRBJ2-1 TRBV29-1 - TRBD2 TGCAGCGTACGGACTAGCGGGGGACTCAATGAGCAGTTCTTC CSVRTSGGLNEQFF
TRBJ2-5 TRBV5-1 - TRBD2 TGCGCCAGCAGCTTGTTCGGGACTACACAAGAGACCCAGTACTTC CASSLFGTTQETQYF
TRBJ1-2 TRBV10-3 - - TGTGCCATCAAGGGGTCGGATAACTATGGCTACACCTTC CAIKGSDNYGYTF
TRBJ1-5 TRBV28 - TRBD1 TGTGCCAGCAGTTCTAGGGCGGGACAGGGACTTCAGCCCCAGCATTTT CASSSRAGQGLQPQHF
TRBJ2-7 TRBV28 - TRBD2 TGTGCCAGCAGGCCCAGCGGGGTATGGGCCTACGAGCAGTACTTC CASRPSGVWAYEQYF